This T cell receptor (beta chain) was sequenced during a study of identical twins. V was cut by 5 bases and J by 8 bases, with 13 bases left in between. CDR3 length equals 13 residues. Template switching, a step in the protocol, added a universal primer site, and cDNA carried unique molecular identifiers. TCRdb ran MiXCR on the 5' RACE reads and lists one entry per CDR3 protein. The sample has around 450,000 distinct CDR3 sequences; approximately 15% are singletons. The data also belong to a second study, concerning yellow fever vaccine responses in identical twins. That paper notes: Twins' T cell vaccine responses reportedly looked partly convergent, partly personalized.

V is TRBV12-3 or TRBV12-4 and J is TRBJ2-1; D is undetermined. The sequenced sample was CD4+ T cells sorted from blood. This TCR was sampled from a woman aged 18 to 35 in good health. The CDR3: CASSLTRLHEQFF. CDR3 nucleotide sequence: TGTGCCAGCAGTCTTACCCGACTCCATGAGCAGTTCTTC.